The T cell receptor beta chain described here comes from a study of cytomegalovirus exposure and HLA in healthy donors. Trimming took off 4 bases at V and 2 bases at J, with 12 bases between the two ends. Germline CDR1 and CDR2: SGHNT and YYREEE (reference sequence). The CDR3 extends over 15 amino acids. This PCR relied on a set of 60 Vbeta primers and 13 Jbeta primers. Libraries were prepared by immunoSEQ multiplex PCR; TCRdb keeps only in-frame clonotypes and omits some of them. The sample holds a few hundred thousand clones, roughly 80% seen once. Sequencing was carried out using PBMCs. The TCR was taken from a girl aged 2-15 years in good health and CMV-seronegative. The rearrangement uses TRBV5-4 and TRBJ2-2; maybe TRBD1 (6 bases). The CDR3 region has the DNA TGTGCCAGCAGCCAGAACAGGGTAAACACCGGGGAGCTGTTTTTT. Translation: CASSQNRVNTGELFF.